The 15 T cell receptor beta chains below were found in one sample sequenced in a study of CXCR3-negative and CXCR3-positive naive CD8 T cells. 5' RACE with UMI labels generated the TRB cDNA libraries. Each CDR3 protein gets one entry in TCRdb, which reprocessed the 5' RACE reads and gives no DNA. The table gives some 41,000 distinct CDR3 sequences; the top ten clones make up roughly 10% of it. Sequences were obtained from memory CD8+ T cells from blood. The receptors shown here come from a human donor in good health. Some clones in this sample may be carry-over from other donors' samples.

The J gene is TRBJ2-7, the V gene TRBV7-9; there is no DNA to check the TCRdb D call of TRBD2. CDR1 SEHNR and CDR2 FQNEAQ come from the germline V gene (reference sequence). The CDR3 totals 15 residues. The CDR3 loop reads CASSVTQGLAYEQYF. The entire variable domain, with the rest obtained from reference TRBV7-9 and TRBJ2-7, is as follows: DTGVSQNPRHKITKRGQNVTFRCDPISEHNRLYWYRQTLGQGPEFLTYFQNEAQLEKSRLLSDRFSAERPKGSFSTLEIQRTEQGDSAMYLCASSVTQGLAYEQYFGPGTRLTVT.

The chain joins TRBV29-1 to TRBJ1-2. The germline CDR1 and CDR2 sequences are SQVTM and ANQGSEA. The CDR3 is made up of 13 amino acids. The CDR3 region is CSVEPTQIYGYTF.

The chain combines TRBV12-3 or TRBV12-4 with TRBJ2-7; TCRdb's D call of TRBD1 is untestable without DNA. The CDR3 is 14 amino acids. This chain's CDR3 is CASSPGTRTYEQYF.

This chain uses TRBV29-1 with TRBJ2-7; without DNA, the TCRdb call of TRBD1 cannot be checked. Germline CDR1 SQVTM, CDR2 ANQGSEA. This CDR3 has 13 amino acids. CDR3 sequence reads: CSVEPDGGYEQYF.

The CDR3 reads CARSGAALAKNIQYF. The gene calls are TRBV10-1 and TRBJ2-4; without DNA, the TCRdb call of TRBD1 cannot be checked. Germline V gene data show CDR1 as WNHNN and CDR2 as SYGVQD (reference sequence). The CDR3 runs 15 residues.

The chain joins TRBV28 to TRBJ1-5; the TRBD1 assignment by TCRdb is unverifiable without DNA. The CDR3 is 16 residues long. Per the germline V gene, CDR1 is MDHEN and CDR2 is SYDVKM. CDR3 sequence: CAIKGQVIIYQQPQHF.

This chain connects TRBV20-1 to TRBJ2-7; TCRdb indicates TRBD2, and absent DNA this call remains unverified. Germline CDR1 DFQATT, CDR2 SNEGSKA (reference sequence). The length of the CDR3 is 17 residues. The CDR3 sequence: CSARDPSSGRRTYEQYF.

CDR3 in amino acids: CASSPRAGGIYNEQFF. The chain carries TRBV7-9 and TRBJ2-1; with no DNA, the TCRdb D assignment of TRBD2 cannot be verified. CDR3 length equals 16 residues. Germline CDR1 and CDR2: SEHNR and FQNEAQ (reference sequence).

The rearrangement joins TRBV10-1 to TRBJ1-2; the D call from TCRdb, TRBD1, cannot be confirmed without DNA. The CDR3 has 13 residues. Per germline, CDR1 WNHNN and CDR2 SYGVQD (reference sequence). This chain's CDR3 is CANETETNYGYTF.

The chain recombines TRBV14 with TRBJ2-7; TCRdb calls TRBD1, which cannot be checked without DNA. Germline V gene sequence: CDR1 SGHDN, CDR2 FVKESK. The CDR3 has 14 residues. The CDR3 here is CASSHRDRVYEQYF.

The chain uses TRBV28 and TRBJ1-4; the TRBD1 assignment by TCRdb is unverifiable without DNA. Germline-derived CDR1 and CDR2 are MDHEN and SYDVKM. The CDR3 covers 13 residues. The CDR3 loop reads CAGNTRGNEKLFF. The complete variable domain, with remaining parts taken from reference TRBV28 and TRBJ1-4, reads DVKVTQSSRYLVKRTGEKVFLECVQDMDHENMFWYRQDPGLGLRLIYFSYDVKMKEKGDIPEGYSVSREKKERFSLILESASTNQTSMYLCAGNTRGNEKLFFGSGTQLSVL.

The V call is TRBV6-2 or TRBV6-3, the J call TRBJ2-1; no DNA is available, so the TRBD1 call from TCRdb remains unchecked. Germline CDR1 and CDR2: MNHEY and SVGEGT. This CDR3 has 14 amino acids. This chain's CDR3 is CASSYWNPADEQFF.

V gene TRBV7-3 combines with J gene TRBJ2-2; TCRdb proposes TRBD1, but this gene call is untestable without DNA. The germline gives CDR1 SGHTA, CDR2 FQGTGA. The CDR3 has 14 amino acids. The CDR3 is CASSLGQGTGELFF.

This chain connects TRBV7-9 to TRBJ1-1; TCRdb lists TRBD1, though no DNA is available to test this call. CDR3 length: 13 residues. The germline gives CDR1 SEHNR, CDR2 FQNEAQ (reference sequence). The CDR3 is CASSLEDSTEAFF. The whole variable domain, filled in from reference TRBV7-9 and TRBJ1-1, reads DTGVSQNPRHKITKRGQNVTFRCDPISEHNRLYWYRQTLGQGPEFLTYFQNEAQLEKSRLLSDRFSAERPKGSFSTLEIQRTEQGDSAMYLCASSLEDSTEAFFGQGTRLTVV.

The genes are TRBV6-2 or TRBV6-3 and TRBJ2-4; TCRdb's D call of TRBD1 is untestable without DNA. The CDR3 is 16 residues long. Germline V CDR1 and CDR2: MNHEY, SVGEGT. CDR3 region: CASIPGRGGTKNIQYF.